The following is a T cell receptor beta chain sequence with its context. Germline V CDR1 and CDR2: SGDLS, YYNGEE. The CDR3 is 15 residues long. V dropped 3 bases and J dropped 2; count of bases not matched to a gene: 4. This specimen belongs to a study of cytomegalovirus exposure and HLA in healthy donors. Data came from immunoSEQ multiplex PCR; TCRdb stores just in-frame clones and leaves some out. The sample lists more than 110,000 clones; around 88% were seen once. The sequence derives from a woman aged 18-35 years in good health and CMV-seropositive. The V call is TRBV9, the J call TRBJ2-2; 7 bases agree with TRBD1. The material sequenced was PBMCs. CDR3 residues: CASSDRGVNTGELFF. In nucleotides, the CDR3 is TGTGCCAGCAGCGACAGGGGAGTTAACACCGGGGAGCTGTTTTTT.